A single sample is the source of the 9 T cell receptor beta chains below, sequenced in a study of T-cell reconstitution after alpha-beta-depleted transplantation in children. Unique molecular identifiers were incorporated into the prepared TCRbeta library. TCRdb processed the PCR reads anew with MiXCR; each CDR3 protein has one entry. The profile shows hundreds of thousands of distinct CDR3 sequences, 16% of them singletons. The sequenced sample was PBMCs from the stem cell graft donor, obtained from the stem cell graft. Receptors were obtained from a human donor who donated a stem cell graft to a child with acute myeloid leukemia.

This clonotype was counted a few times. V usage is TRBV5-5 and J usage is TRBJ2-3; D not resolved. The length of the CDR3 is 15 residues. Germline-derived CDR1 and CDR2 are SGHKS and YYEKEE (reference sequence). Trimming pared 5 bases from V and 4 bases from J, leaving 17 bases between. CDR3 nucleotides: TGTGCCAGCAGTCTTACCGGGCCCTACTCAGATACGCAGTATTTT. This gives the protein CASSLTGPYSDTQYF.

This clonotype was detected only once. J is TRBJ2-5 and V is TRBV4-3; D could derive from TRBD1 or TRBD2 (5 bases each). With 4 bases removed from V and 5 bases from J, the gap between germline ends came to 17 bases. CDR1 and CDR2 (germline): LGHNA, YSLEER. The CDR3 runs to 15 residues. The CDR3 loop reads CASSLLYEGRETQYF. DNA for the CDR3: TGCGCCAGCAGCCTCCTGTACGAGGGGCGGGAGACCCAGTACTTC.

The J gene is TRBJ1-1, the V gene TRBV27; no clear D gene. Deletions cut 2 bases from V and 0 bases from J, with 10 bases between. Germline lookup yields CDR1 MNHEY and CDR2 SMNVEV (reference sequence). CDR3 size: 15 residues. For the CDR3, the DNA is TGTGCCAGCAGTTTACGGGGAAATCTGAACACTGAAGCTTTCTTT. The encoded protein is CASSLRGNLNTEAFF.

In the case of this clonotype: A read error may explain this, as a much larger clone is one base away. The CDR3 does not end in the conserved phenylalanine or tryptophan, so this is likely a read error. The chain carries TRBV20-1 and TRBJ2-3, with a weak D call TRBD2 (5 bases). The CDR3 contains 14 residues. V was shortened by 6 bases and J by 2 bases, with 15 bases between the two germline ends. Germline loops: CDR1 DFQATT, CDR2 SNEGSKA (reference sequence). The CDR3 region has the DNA TGCAGTGCGTCTACTAGGGTGCCCACAGATACGCAGTATTCT. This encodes CSASTRVPTDTQYS.

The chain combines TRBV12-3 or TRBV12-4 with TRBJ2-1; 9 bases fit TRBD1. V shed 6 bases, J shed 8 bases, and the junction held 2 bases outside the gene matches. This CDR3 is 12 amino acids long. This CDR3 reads CASRTGGDEQFF. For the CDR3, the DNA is TGTGCCAGCAGGACAGGGGGGGATGAGCAGTTCTTC.

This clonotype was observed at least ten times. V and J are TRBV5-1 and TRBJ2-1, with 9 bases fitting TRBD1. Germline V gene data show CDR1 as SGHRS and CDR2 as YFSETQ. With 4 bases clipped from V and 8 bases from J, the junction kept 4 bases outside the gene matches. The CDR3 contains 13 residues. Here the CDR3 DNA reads TGCGCCAGCAGCAAGACAGGGGGGGATGAGCAGTTCTTC. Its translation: CASSKTGGDEQFF.

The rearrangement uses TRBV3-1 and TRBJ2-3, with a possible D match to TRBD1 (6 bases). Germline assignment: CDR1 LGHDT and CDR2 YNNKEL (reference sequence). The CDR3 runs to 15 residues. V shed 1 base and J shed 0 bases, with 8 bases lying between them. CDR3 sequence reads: CASSQAGQSTDTQYF. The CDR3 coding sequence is TGTGCCAGCAGCCAAGCGGGACAAAGCACAGATACGCAGTATTTT.

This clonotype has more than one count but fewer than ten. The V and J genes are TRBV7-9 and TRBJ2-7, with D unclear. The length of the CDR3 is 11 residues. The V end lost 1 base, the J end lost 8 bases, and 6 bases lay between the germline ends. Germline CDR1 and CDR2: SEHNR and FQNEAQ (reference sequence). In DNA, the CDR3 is TGTGCCAGCAGCTTAGTAGCCAAGCAGTACTTC. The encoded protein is CASSLVAKQYF.

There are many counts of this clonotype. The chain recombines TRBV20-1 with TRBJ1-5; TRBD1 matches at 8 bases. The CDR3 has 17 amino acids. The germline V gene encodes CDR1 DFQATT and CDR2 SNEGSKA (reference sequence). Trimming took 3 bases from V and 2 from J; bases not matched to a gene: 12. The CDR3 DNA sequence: TGCAGTGCTAGGCGGTCAGGGGGCGAGTTCGGCAATCAGCCCCAGCATTTT. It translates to CSARRSGGEFGNQPQHF.